This TCR beta chain derives from a study of CD8 T cells in ankylosing spondylitis. Trimming cost V 6 bases and J 3 bases; bases outside gene matches: 9. The CDR3 sequence is 15 residues long. Germline V lookup: CDR1 SGHAT, CDR2 FQNNGV. In regard to this clonotype: Antigen specificity is unknown.

Study-level results: The authors found the disease-linked clones to be CD8+ and relatively rare in peripheral blood. Researchers reportedly found disease-linked clones significantly enriched in matched ankylosing spondylitis synovial fluid. It appeared that ankylosing spondylitis blood was characterized by a TCR beta motif of fewer than ten highly homologous variants. Prior work had noted some motif variants in reactive arthritis blood and synovial fluid.

5'-RACE, quantitative and with molecular barcodes, yielded the TCR beta libraries. A single record per CDR3 protein comes from TCRdb applying MiXCR to the 5' RACE reads. In the table there are approximately 300,000 distinct CDR3 sequences, roughly 8% of which are singletons. The sequence came from a male donor with ankylosing spondylitis. Sequencing was done on a sample of blood, either unsorted or a sorted T cell fraction (not recorded which). The J gene is TRBJ2-7, the V gene TRBV11-2, with 9 nucleotides matching TRBD1. CDR3 DNA sequence: TGTGCCAGCAGTTCGGGACAGGGTACCTTCTACGAGCAGTACTTC. Its protein is CASSSGQGTFYEQYF.